Presented here are 26 T cell receptor beta chains from one specimen sequenced in a study of cytomegalovirus exposure and HLA in healthy donors. The PCR was carried out with 60 Vbeta primers and 13 Jbeta primers. The method was immunoSEQ multiplex PCR; TCRdb's version includes in-frame clones alone and lacks a portion of them. This sample has some 190,000 clones, with 70% to 85% found just once. Material for sequencing was PBMCs. These TCRs come from a man younger than 35 in good health and CMV-seronegative.

The chain couples TRBV7-2 to TRBJ2-3, with TRBD2 matching over 7 bases. Germline CDR1 SGHTA, CDR2 FQGNSA. CDR3 length equals 15 residues. V was pared by 2 bases and J by 9 bases, with 11 bases of the junction left unmatched. The CDR3 DNA sequence: TGTGCCAGCAGCTTACCAGGACTAGGGATAGGCACGCAGTATTTT. Encoded protein: CASSLPGLGIGTQYF.

The DNA of the CDR3 is TGCAGCGTCATGACTGTTTTTTCCATGAACACTGAAGCTTTCTTT. This translates into CSVMTVFSMNTEAFF. The chain combines TRBV29-1 with TRBJ1-1; no clear D gene. There are 15 residues in the CDR3. Germline V gene lookup returns CDR1 SQVTM and CDR2 ANQGSEA. V dropped 6 bases and J dropped 0 bases, with 17 bases sitting between them.

This clone was counted a few times. V gene TRBV6-1 combines with J gene TRBJ1-5; 10 bases match TRBD1. From germline, CDR1 is MNHNS and CDR2 SASEGT. The V segment lost 6 bases and the J segment 4 bases; nucleotides outside the gene matches: 6. The CDR3 is 15 residues long. CDR3 nucleotide sequence: TGTGCCAGCAGCCGGACAGGGGGGAAAAATCAGCCCCAGCATTTT. Translating it yields CASSRTGGKNQPQHF.

The chain joins TRBV7-8 to TRBJ2-1; 7 bases fit TRBD1. Germline values: CDR1 SGHVS, CDR2 FQNEAQ. CDR3 size: 17 residues. The junction had 8 bases not matched to a gene; V was cut back by 0 bases and J by 3 bases. The CDR3 coding sequence is TGTGCCAGCAGCTTAGCGCCCCGGGACAGATACTACAATGAGCAGTTCTTC. Translation: CASSLAPRDRYYNEQFF.

The chain joins TRBV7-9 to TRBJ1-2, with 9 bases lining up with TRBD1. V lost 5 bases and J lost 7; bases outside the gene matches: 2. Germline V gives CDR1 SEHNR, CDR2 FQNEAQ (reference sequence). CDR3 length equals 12 residues. The DNA for the CDR3 is TGTGCCAGCAGCGTGGACAGGGGTGGCTACACCTTC. This encodes CASSVDRGGYTF. The full variable domain, in which reference TRBV7-9 and TRBJ1-2 provide the parts outside the CDR3, is DTGVSQNPRHKITKRGQNVTFRCDPISEHNRLYWYRQTLGQGPEFLTYFQNEAQLEKSRLLSDRFSAERPKGSFSTLEIQRTEQGDSAMYLCASSVDRGGYTFGSGTRLTVV.

The chain employs TRBV15 and TRBJ2-1, with D perhaps matching TRBD1 (6 bases). This CDR3 contains 14 residues. The germline gives CDR1 LNHNV, CDR2 YYDKDF (reference sequence). V lost 6 bases to trimming and J lost 5 bases, with 14 bases between them. The CDR3 bases are TGTGCCACCAGTCAAGGCGACAGGAACAATGAGCAGTTCTTC. It yields the protein CATSQGDRNNEQFF.

This rearrangement joins TRBV13 to TRBJ2-1; 8 nucleotides align to TRBD2. This CDR3 spans 13 amino acids. Germline CDR1 is PRHDT and CDR2 is FYEKMQ (reference sequence). V lost 6 bases and J lost 4; bases outside the gene matches: 2. The CDR3 protein is CASRREGYNEQFF. The CDR3 DNA sequence: TGTGCCAGCAGACGGGAGGGTTACAATGAGCAGTTCTTC.

V is TRBV18 and J is TRBJ2-1; TRBD1 matches 9 bases. Germline V gene sequence: CDR1 KGHSH, CDR2 LQKENI. Trimming removed 2 bases from V and 6 bases from J; junction bases left unmatched: 2. The length of the CDR3 is 14 residues. The CDR3 is CASSPGTGTNEQFF. CDR3 DNA sequence: TGTGCCAGCTCACCAGGGACAGGGACCAATGAGCAGTTCTTC. The variable domain in full, with the rest retrieved from reference TRBV18 and TRBJ2-1, is NAGVMQNPRHLVRRRGQEARLRCSPMKGHSHVYWYRQLPEEGLKFMVYLQKENIIDESGMPKERFSAEFPKEGPSILRIQQVVRGDSAAYFCASSPGTGTNEQFFGPGTRLTVL.

The chain couples TRBV15 to TRBJ2-5; 7 nucleotides line up with TRBD1. CDR1 LNHNV and CDR2 YYDKDF come from the germline V gene (reference sequence). V gave up 0 bases and J gave up 13 bases; unmatched junction bases: 11. This CDR3 region has 14 residues. CDR3 sequence: CATSREVTGYLLYF. CDR3 nucleotide sequence: TGTGCCACCAGCAGAGAAGTGACAGGGTACTTGTTGTACTTC.

The J gene is TRBJ2-2, the V gene TRBV7-9; no firm D call. Looked up from germline, CDR1 is SEHNR and CDR2 is FQNEAQ (reference sequence). The CDR3 spans 15 residues. The V and J ends lost 8 bases and 7 bases respectively, with 20 bases between them. CDR3 amino acids: CASFVDKVSDGELFF. CDR3 DNA sequence: TGTGCCAGCTTTGTCGACAAAGTCTCAGACGGGGAGCTGTTTTTT.

The J gene is TRBJ1-2, the V gene TRBV30; D gene uncertain. Germline V gives CDR1 GTSNPN, CDR2 SVGIG (reference sequence). V lost 2 bases to trimming and J lost 0 bases, with 13 bases between them. The CDR3 length is 15 residues. The CDR3 loop is CAWSPDRGANYGYTF. The CDR3 coding sequence is TGTGCCTGGAGTCCCGATCGGGGTGCTAACTATGGCTACACCTTC.

The chain uses TRBV11-3 and TRBJ2-7; 8 bases are shared with TRBD1. Germline trimming cut 1 base from V and 2 bases from J; bases unmatched to any gene: 7. CDR3 length equals 16 residues. Germline V CDR1 and CDR2: SGHNT, YENEEA. The CDR3 DNA follows: TGTGCCAGCAGCTTAGGAGTATGGGACAGGACCTACGAGCAGTACTTC. Translation: CASSLGVWDRTYEQYF.

CDR3 DNA: TGTGCCAGCAGTGGAGCCGGGACAGGGGGCGAAAAACTGTTTTTT. The encoded protein is CASSGAGTGGEKLFF. V and J are TRBV25-1 and TRBJ1-4; 12 positions match TRBD1. Trimming cost V 4 bases and J 8 bases; bases outside gene matches: 5. The CDR3 loop spans 15 amino acids. CDR1 MGHDK and CDR2 SYGVNS come from the germline V gene.

This clone was picked up one time. The gene calls are TRBV7-2 and TRBJ1-5, with D unclear. Germline CDR1 reads SGHTA; CDR2 reads FQGNSA. The CDR3 extends over 14 amino acids. Trimming cost V 2 bases and J 0 bases, with 5 bases left between them. The CDR3 DNA is TGTGCCAGCAGCTTAAGTAGTAGCAATCAGCCCCAGCATTTT. Amino acids: CASSLSSSNQPQHF.

This clone was found once. The rearrangement joins TRBV27 to TRBJ2-5, with 15 nucleotides matching TRBD2. The closer fit of TRBJ2-7 to the DNA end suggests the J call may be wrong. The CDR3 is 17 amino acids. Germline V gene sequence: CDR1 MNHEY, CDR2 SMNVEV (reference sequence). CDR3 protein: CASSLGLAGGPSYEQYF. Here the CDR3 DNA reads TGTGCCAGCAGTCTAGGACTAGCGGGAGGGCCTTCCTACGAGCAGTACTTC.

V is TRBV28 and J is TRBJ2-1; the match to TRBD1 covers 10 bases. The V gene's germline CDR1 is MDHEN and CDR2 SYDVKM. Trimming cost V 10 bases and J 5 bases; bases outside gene matches: 8. The CDR3 has 14 residues. The CDR3 here is CATQGQGFNNEQFF. CDR3 DNA sequence: TGTGCCACCCAGGGACAGGGGTTCAACAATGAGCAGTTCTTC.

The genes are TRBV20-1 and TRBJ2-7, with D maybe TRBD1 (6 bases). Germline loops: CDR1 DFQATT, CDR2 SNEGSKA (reference sequence). V lost 6 bases, J lost 7 bases, and 13 bases lay in between. The CDR3 totals 11 residues. The CDR3 reads CSANDRREQYF. The CDR3 region has the DNA TGCAGTGCGAACGACAGGAGGGAGCAGTACTTC.

The genes are TRBV6-5 and TRBJ2-7; 9 bases are a match to TRBD1. This CDR3 is built from 14 residues. The J segment lost 7 bases and the V segment lost 4 bases, leaving 8 bases of the junction unmatched. Germline V lookup: CDR1 MNHEY, CDR2 SVGAGI. The CDR3 DNA follows: TGTGCCAGCAGTTGGCGGACAGGGGCCGAGGAGCAGTACTTC. Residues: CASSWRTGAEEQYF.

V gene TRBV9 combines with J gene TRBJ1-2, with 11 bases matching TRBD1. Germline trimming cut 3 bases from V and 9 bases from J; bases unmatched to any gene: 4. Germline assignment: CDR1 SGDLS and CDR2 YYNGEE. The CDR3 sequence is 13 residues long. The CDR3 region is CASSGGQGGCYTF. The CDR3 nucleotides are TGTGCCAGCAGCGGGGGACAGGGGGGATGCTACACCTTC. The full variable domain, with the rest looked up from reference TRBV9 and TRBJ1-2, is DSGVTQTPKHLITATGQRVTLRCSPRSGDLSVYWYQQSLDQGLQFLIQYYNGEERAKGNILERFSAQQFPDLHSELNLSSLELGDSALYFCASSGGQGGCYTFGSGTRLTVV.

The V call is TRBV9, the J call TRBJ2-1; D is perhaps TRBD1 (5 bases). Trimming removed 0 bases from V and 4 bases from J, with 11 bases in between. Germline-derived CDR1 and CDR2 are SGDLS and YYNGEE. The CDR3 is 15 amino acids. CDR3 nucleotide sequence: TGTGCCAGCAGCGTAGAAGAAGGGGTTTACAATGAGCAGTTCTTC. Its translation: CASSVEEGVYNEQFF.

The chain combines TRBV14 with TRBJ2-7; D is unclear. CDR3 length: 12 residues. Germline V gene sequence: CDR1 SGHDN, CDR2 FVKESK. V gave up 1 base and J gave up 3 bases, with 4 bases separating them. For the CDR3, the DNA is TGTGCCAGCAGCCAAGGCAGCTACGAGCAGTACTTC. This translates into CASSQGSYEQYF.

This clone was recorded a few times. The CDR3 region has the DNA TGCGCCAGCAGCTTGCCCGGGACTTACGAGCAGTACTTC. Residues: CASSLPGTYEQYF. The rearrangement links TRBV5-1 to TRBJ2-7; D may be TRBD2 (6 bases). Germline-derived CDR1 and CDR2 are SGHRS and YFSETQ. V was cut by 1 base and J by 4 bases, with 9 bases left in between. The CDR3 extends over 13 amino acids.

This sequence joins TRBV19 and TRBJ2-7; 8 positions match TRBD1. Germline values: CDR1 LNHDA, CDR2 SQIVND (reference sequence). The CDR3 spans 14 residues. The J segment lost 3 bases and the V segment lost 6 bases, leaving 7 bases of the junction unmatched. CDR3 nucleotides: TGTGCCAGTAGCACTCCGGGACAGGTCTACGAGCAGTACTTC. It encodes CASSTPGQVYEQYF. Full variable domain (remainder filled in from reference TRBV19 and TRBJ2-7): DGGITQSPKYLFRKEGQNVTLSCEQNLNHDAMYWYRQDPGQGLRLIYYSQIVNDFQKGDIAEGYSVSREKKESFPLTVTSAQKNPTAFYLCASSTPGQVYEQYFGPGTRLTVT.

This chain connects TRBV5-5 to TRBJ1-1; maybe TRBD1 (6 bases). CDR3 length: 16 residues. Looked up from germline, CDR1 is SGHKS and CDR2 is YYEKEE (reference sequence). V was trimmed by 4 bases and J by 1 base, leaving 17 bases between them. CDR3 in DNA: TGTGCCAGCAGCGCACAACCTCCGACAGGGAACACTGAAGCTTTCTTT. This gives the protein CASSAQPPTGNTEAFF. The variable domain in full, with the rest retrieved from reference TRBV5-5 and TRBJ1-1, is DAGVTQSPTHLIKTRGQQVTLRCSPISGHKSVSWYQQVLGQGPQFIFQYYEKEERGRGNFPDRFSARQFPNYSSELNVNALLLGDSALYLCASSAQPPTGNTEAFFGQGTRLTVV.

DNA of the CDR3: TGTGCCAGTGGGGCGAACACTGAAGCTTTCTTT. Residues: CASGANTEAFF. The chain links TRBV19 to TRBJ1-1, with D possibly TRBD1 on 5 matching bases. This CDR3 is 11 amino acids long. Germline-derived CDR1 and CDR2 are LNHDA and SQIVND (reference sequence). V lost 8 bases to trimming and J lost 1 base, with 5 bases between them.

This clone was recorded only once. The chain combines TRBV4-3 with TRBJ2-3; 9 bases are a match to TRBD1. The CDR3 covers 16 residues. V gave up 4 bases and J gave up 3 bases; unmatched junction bases: 8. Per germline, CDR1 LGHNA and CDR2 YSLEER. The CDR3 region is CASSPNDRGRTDTQYF. As DNA, the CDR3 is TGCGCCAGCAGCCCTAACGACAGGGGGAGGACAGATACGCAGTATTTT.